This TCR beta chain was captured in a study of control samples from healthy donors and cancer patients. Trimming took off 5 bases at V and 3 bases at J, with 15 bases between the two ends. The CDR3 contains 15 residues. Germline values: CDR1 SEHNR, CDR2 FQNEAQ (reference sequence). TCRdb keeps only in-frame clones here, not all; method: immunoSEQ multiplex PCR. The top ten hold roughly a quarter of the sample, which has tens of thousands of clones, about 94% seen once. Source material: PBMCs. The clonotype was recovered from a woman between 45 and 60 years old with head and neck cancer. This rearrangement joins TRBV7-9 to TRBJ2-3; D is perhaps TRBD1 (6 bases). CDR3 sequence reads: CASSPGTRGTDTQYF. The DNA of the CDR3 is TGTGCCAGCAGCCCCGGGACAAGGGGGACAGATACGCAGTATTTT.